The 5 T cell receptor beta chains in this list originate from one sample, sequenced in a study of CD8 T cells in ankylosing spondylitis. A single record per CDR3 protein comes from TCRdb applying MiXCR to the 5' RACE reads. This sample yields under 300,000 distinct CDR3 sequences, of which about a sixth are seen a single time; roughly a third belongs to the top ten. Sequences were obtained from blood, either unsorted or a sorted T cell fraction (not recorded which). The receptors were gathered from a male donor with ankylosing spondylitis or in good health (not recorded which).

About this clonotype itself: This may stem from a read error, because a much larger clone lies one nucleotide away. The V call is TRBV10-3, the J call TRBJ2-7, with D possibly being TRBD1 or TRBD2 (6 bases each). The CDR3 runs 11 residues. V lost 11 bases to trimming and J lost 6 bases, with 14 bases between them. The V gene's germline CDR1 is ENHRY and CDR2 SYGVKD. In DNA, the CDR3 is TGTGCCGTCGAGGGGGAGGCCGAGCAGTACTTC. Its protein is CAVEGEAEQYF.

This clonotype appeared many times. The gene calls are TRBV7-2 and TRBJ2-7; D unresolved. The length of the CDR3 is 15 residues. The V end was cut by 1 base, the J end by 0 bases, with 10 bases between. CDR1 is SGHTA, CDR2 FQGNSA, per germline. This CDR3 reads CASSLGVLLSYEQYF. CDR3 bases: TGTGCCAGCAGCTTAGGGGTCCTCCTCTCCTACGAGCAGTACTTC.

This CDR3 is CASSPDRVDTGELFF. The CDR3 nucleotides are TGCGCCAGCAGCCCTGACAGGGTGGACACCGGGGAGCTGTTTTTT. The chain uses TRBV4-1 and TRBJ2-2; 7 bases fit TRBD1. The V and J ends lost 4 bases and 3 bases, in that order; junction bases with no gene match: 5. The CDR3 runs 15 residues. CDR1 and CDR2 from the germline V gene are MGHRA and YSYEKL.

This clonotype was seen many times. The V call is TRBV29-1, the J call TRBJ2-5; 7 positions match TRBD1. Germline V gene lookup returns CDR1 SQVTM and CDR2 ANQGSEA. This CDR3 contains 16 residues. V gave up 5 bases and J gave up 5 bases; unmatched junction bases: 17. The CDR3, as DNA: TGCAGCGTTCCCGGGACAGAGAGCCAGACGGAGGAGACCCAGTACTTC. Protein: CSVPGTESQTEETQYF.

Only a few counts were recorded for this clonotype. The chain uses TRBV5-1 and TRBJ1-1, with 7 positions matching TRBD1. CDR3 length: 14 residues. Trimming at V came to 0 bases and at J to 5 bases, leaving 4 bases not matched to a gene. Germline V CDR1 and CDR2: SGHRS, YFSETQ. CDR3 in amino acids: CASSLGGGGTEAFF. The CDR3 DNA reads TGCGCCAGCAGCTTGGGAGGGGGCGGAACTGAAGCTTTCTTT.